This TCR beta chain was obtained from a study of CD8 T cells in ankylosing spondylitis. In making TCR beta libraries, quantitative 5'-RACE with molecular barcodes was used. TCRdb used MiXCR to reprocess the 5' RACE reads, holding one entry per CDR3 protein. The table lists 100,000 to 150,000 distinct CDR3 sequences, about 6.5% of them singletons, with 9.5% to 15% in the top ten. In its sample, this clonotype was seen many times. The germline V gene encodes CDR1 SGHRS and CDR2 YFSETQ. V shed 5 bases and J 4 bases; nucleotides not matched to a gene: 3. This CDR3 is built from 13 residues. The V and J genes are TRBV5-1 and TRBJ2-7, with 10 bases fitting TRBD2. Material for sequencing was blood, either unsorted or a sorted T cell fraction (not recorded which). This sequence originates from a male donor with ankylosing spondylitis or in good health (not recorded which). Here the CDR3 DNA reads TGCGCCAGCAGGTTGACTAGCGGGTACGAGCAGTACTTC. Translated, it gives CASRLTSGYEQYF.